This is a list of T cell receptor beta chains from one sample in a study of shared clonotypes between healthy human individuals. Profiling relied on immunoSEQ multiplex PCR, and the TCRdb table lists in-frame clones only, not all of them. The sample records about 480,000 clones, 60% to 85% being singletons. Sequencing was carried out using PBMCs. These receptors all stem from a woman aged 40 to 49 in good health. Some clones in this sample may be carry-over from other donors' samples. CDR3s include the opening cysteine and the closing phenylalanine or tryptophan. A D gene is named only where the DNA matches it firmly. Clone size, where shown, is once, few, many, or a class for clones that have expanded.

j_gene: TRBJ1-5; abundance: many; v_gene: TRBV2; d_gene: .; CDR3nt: TGTGCCAGCATAGGGGGGGTCGGCCAGCCCCAGCATTTT; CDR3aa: CASIGGVGQPQHF
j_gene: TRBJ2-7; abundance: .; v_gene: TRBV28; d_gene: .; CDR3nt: TGTGCCAGCAGTTTAGGCCAGGAAACCTACGAGCAGTACTTC; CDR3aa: CASSLGQETYEQYF
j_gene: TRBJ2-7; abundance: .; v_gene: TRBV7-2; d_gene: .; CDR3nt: TGTGCCAGCAGCTCCCAGCGGACCTACGAGCAGTACTTC; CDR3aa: CASSSQRTYEQYF
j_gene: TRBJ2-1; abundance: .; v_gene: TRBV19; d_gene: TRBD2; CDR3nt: TGTGCCAGTCGCGGCGGGAGTGGATACAATGAGCAGTTCTTC; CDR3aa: CASRGGSGYNEQFF
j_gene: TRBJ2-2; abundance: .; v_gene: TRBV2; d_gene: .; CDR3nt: TGTGCCAGCACCTCTGGGGCGGGAACCGGGGAGCTGTTTTTT; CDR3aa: CASTSGAGTGELFF
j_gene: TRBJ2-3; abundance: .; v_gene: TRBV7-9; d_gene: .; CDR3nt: TGTGCCAGCAGCTTGCTGCTAGCGTTCGCGTCAGATACGCAGTATTTT; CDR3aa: CASSLLLAFASDTQYF
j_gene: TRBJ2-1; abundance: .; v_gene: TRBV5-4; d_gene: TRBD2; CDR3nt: TGTGCCAGCAGCTTACCCCTCGGACTAGCGGGGTTCAATGAGCAGTTCTTC; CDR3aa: CASSLPLGLAGFNEQFF
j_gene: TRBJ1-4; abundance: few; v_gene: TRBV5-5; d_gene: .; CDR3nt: TGTGCCAGCAGCTTGTACGGGGGAGACGGTGAAAAACTGTTTTTT; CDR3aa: CASSLYGGDGEKLFF
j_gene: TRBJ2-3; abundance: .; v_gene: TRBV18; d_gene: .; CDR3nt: TGTGCCAGCTCACCCATCGGGACCCAGGCAGATACGCAGTATTTT; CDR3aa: CASSPIGTQADTQYF
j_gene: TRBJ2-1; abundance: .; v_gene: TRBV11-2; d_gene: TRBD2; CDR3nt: TGTGCCAGCAGCTTAGACGGGAGGGAAAACAATGAGCAGTTCTTC; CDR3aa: CASSLDGRENNEQFF
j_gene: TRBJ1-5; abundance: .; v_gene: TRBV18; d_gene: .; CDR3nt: TGTGCCAGCTCACCCCAAGGGGGGCAGTTGGGCAATCAGCCCCAGCATTTT; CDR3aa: CASSPQGGQLGNQPQHF
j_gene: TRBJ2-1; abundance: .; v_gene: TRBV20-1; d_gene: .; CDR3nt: TGCAGTGCTAGAGGAGTACGGGAGCAGTTCTTC; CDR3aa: CSARGVREQFF
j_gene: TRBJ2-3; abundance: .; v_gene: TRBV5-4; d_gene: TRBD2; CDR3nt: TGTGCCAGCAGCTTGACTAGCGGGAGCCACACAGATACGCAGTATTTT; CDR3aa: CASSLTSGSHTDTQYF
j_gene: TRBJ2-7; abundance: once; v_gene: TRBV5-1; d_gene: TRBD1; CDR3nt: TGCGCCAGCAGGGTTTGGGACAGGGGTCCCAATAAGTCCTACGAGCAGTACTTC; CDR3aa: CASRVWDRGPNKSYEQYF